This entry is about one T cell receptor (beta chain). This entry belongs to a study of blood T cell repertoires in COVID-19. In the study overall: There were acute and convalescent COVID-19 samples, and they came from the United States, Italy and Spain. PBMCs, B-cell-depleted T cells, or T cells were the source of the cDNA or gDNA that made up the material.

Source study methods: Scientists estimated how many nucleated cells there were by amplifying reference gene primers. The protocol was immunoSEQ multiplex PCR, while the TCRdb copy is restricted to in-frame clones and leaves out a portion. That table furnishes V, J and clone size, whereas the DNA furnished D and trimming. The sample has some 250,000 clones, more than 75% seen once. Germline CDR1 reads LNHDA; CDR2 reads SQIVND (reference sequence). V lost 8 bases, J lost 7 bases, and 11 bases stayed unmatched. This CDR3 spans 14 amino acids. The clonotype originates from a woman aged 40 to 49 who had recovered from COVID-19. Sequenced: peripheral blood. The V gene is TRBV19, the J gene TRBJ1-5; 7 nucleotides agree with TRBD1. The CDR3 here is CASPHRGLGQPQHF. Written as DNA, the CDR3 is TGTGCCAGTCCCCACAGGGGCTTGGGGCAGCCCCAGCATTTT.